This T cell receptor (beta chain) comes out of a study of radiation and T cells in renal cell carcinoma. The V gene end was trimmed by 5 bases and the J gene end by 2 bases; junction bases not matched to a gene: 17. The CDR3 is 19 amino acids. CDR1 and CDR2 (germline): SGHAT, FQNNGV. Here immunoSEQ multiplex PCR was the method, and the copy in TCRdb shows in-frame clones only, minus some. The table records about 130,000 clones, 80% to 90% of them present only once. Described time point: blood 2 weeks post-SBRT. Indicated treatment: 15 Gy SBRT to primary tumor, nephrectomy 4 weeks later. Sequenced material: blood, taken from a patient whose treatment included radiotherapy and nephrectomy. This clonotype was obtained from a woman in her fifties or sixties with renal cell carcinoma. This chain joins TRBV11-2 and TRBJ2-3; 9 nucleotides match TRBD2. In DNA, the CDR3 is TGTGCCAGCAGCAGAGGTGCTCTAGCGGGGCGATCTTACACAGATACGCAGTATTTT. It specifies CASSRGALAGRSYTDTQYF.